This TCR beta chain is drawn from a study of untreated major depressive disorder. Assay used: immunoSEQ multiplex PCR; TCRdb lists only in-frame clones, some missing. The repertoire holds more than 15,000 clones, with about 92% as singletons. Study conclusions and caveats: Compared with controls, depressed patients showed more TRBV05-01 (Vbeta 5.1) usage in CD4+ T cells.

A note on this clone: Its antigen is unknown.

The CDR3 contains 14 residues. CDR1 MNHNY and CDR2 SVGAGI come from the germline V gene (reference sequence). Trimming took off 5 bases at V and 3 bases at J, with 14 bases between the two ends. What was sequenced was CD4+ T cells from PBMCs. This TCR derives from a woman aged 40 to 50 with major depressive disorder. The V gene is TRBV6-6, the J gene TRBJ2-7; TRBD2 is a possible D gene (6 bases). CDR3 sequence: CASSRSGADYEQYV. As DNA, the CDR3 is TGTGCCAGCAGTCGTAGCGGAGCTGACTACGAGCAGTACGTC.